This T cell receptor (beta chain) comes out of a study of CD8 T cells in Susac syndrome. With random hexamers, 0.5 to 1 ug RNA was reverse transcribed. Amplification of TCR beta CDR3 across 54 Vbeta and 13 Jbeta was performed with immunoSEQ multiplex PCR. Each CDR3 protein is one row after TCRdb ran MiXCR on the immunoSEQ multiplex PCR reads. The sample consists of 150,000 to 190,000 distinct CDR3 sequences, roughly 95% of them appearing once. Trimming removed 6 bases from V and 2 bases from J, with 14 bases in between. The CDR3 runs to 15 residues. The multiple sclerosis control group consisted of treatment-naive patients whose relapsing-remitting disease, which was either stable or active, fulfilled revised McDonald criteria. The authors negatively isolated CD8+ and CD4+ T cells and FACS-enriched TEMRA cells.

Sequenced: CD8+ T cells from PBMCs. This receptor was obtained from a human donor with multiple sclerosis. The chain carries TRBV23-1 and TRBJ1-5; D is unresolved. TRBV23-1 is identified as an open reading frame with a role that is uncertain. The CDR3 spells CASSSPPGRNQPQHF. Here the CDR3 DNA reads TGCGCCAGCAGCTCTCCCCCAGGACGCAATCAGCCCCAGCATTTT.